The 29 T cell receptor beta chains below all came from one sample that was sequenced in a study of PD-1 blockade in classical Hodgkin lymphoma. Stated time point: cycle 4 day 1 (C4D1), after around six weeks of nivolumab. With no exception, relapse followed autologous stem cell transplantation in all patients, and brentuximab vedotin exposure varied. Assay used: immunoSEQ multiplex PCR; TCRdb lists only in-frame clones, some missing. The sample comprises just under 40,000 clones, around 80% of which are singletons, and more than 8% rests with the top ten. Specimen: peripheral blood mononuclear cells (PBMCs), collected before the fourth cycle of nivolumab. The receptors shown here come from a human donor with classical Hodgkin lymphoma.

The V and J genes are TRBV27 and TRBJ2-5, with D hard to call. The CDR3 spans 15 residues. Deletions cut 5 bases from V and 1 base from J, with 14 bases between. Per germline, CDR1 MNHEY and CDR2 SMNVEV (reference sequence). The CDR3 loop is CASSPVKVIQETQYF. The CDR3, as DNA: TGTGCCAGCAGTCCCGTTAAAGTGATCCAAGAGACCCAGTACTTC.

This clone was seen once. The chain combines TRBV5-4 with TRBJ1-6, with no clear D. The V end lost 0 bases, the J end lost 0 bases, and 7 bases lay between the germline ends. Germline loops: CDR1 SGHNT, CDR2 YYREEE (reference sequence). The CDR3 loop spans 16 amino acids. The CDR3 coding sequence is TGTGCCAGCAGCTTGGATGTAATCTCCTATAATTCACCCCTCCACTTT. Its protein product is CASSLDVISYNSPLHF.

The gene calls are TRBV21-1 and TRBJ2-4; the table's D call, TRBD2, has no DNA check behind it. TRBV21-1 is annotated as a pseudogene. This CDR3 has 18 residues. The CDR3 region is CASSKEGASGGKENIQYF. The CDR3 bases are TGTGCCAGCAGCAAAGAGGGGGCTAGCGGGGGCAAGGAAAACATTCAGTACTTC.

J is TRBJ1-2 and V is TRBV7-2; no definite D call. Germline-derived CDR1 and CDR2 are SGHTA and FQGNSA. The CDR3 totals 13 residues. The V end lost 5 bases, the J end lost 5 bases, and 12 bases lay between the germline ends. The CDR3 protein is CASSPPPGYGYTF. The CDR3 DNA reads TGTGCCAGCAGCCCGCCCCCCGGGTATGGCTACACCTTC.

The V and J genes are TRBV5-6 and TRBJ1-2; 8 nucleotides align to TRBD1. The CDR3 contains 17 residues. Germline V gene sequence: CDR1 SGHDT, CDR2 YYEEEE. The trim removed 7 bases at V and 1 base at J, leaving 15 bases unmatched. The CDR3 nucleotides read TGTGCCAGCGGAGGAAGCAGGACAGGGTTATATAACTATGGCTACACCTTC. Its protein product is CASGGSRTGLYNYGYTF.

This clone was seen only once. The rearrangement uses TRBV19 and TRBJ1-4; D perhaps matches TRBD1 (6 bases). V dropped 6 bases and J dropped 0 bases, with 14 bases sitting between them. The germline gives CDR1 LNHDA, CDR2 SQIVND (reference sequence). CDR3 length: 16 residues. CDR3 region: CASSPGGGPTNEKLFF. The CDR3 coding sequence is TGTGCCAGTAGCCCCGGGGGGGGGCCAACTAATGAAAAACTGTTTTTT.

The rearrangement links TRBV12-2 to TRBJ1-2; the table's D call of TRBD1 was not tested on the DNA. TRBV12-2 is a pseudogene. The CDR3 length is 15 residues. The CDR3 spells CASRSRRQGNYGYTF. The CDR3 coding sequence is TGTGCAAGTCGCTCGAGGAGACAGGGAAACTATGGCTACACCTTC.

The CDR3 spells CASKHRGQGGSYEQYF. For the CDR3, the DNA is TGTGCCAGCAAACACCGAGGACAGGGGGGCTCCTACGAGCAGTACTTC. The chain carries TRBV27 and TRBJ2-5; 10 bases map to TRBD1. Judging by the DNA end, TRBJ2-7 fits better; the J call may be wrong. This CDR3 contains 16 residues. Germline V gene data show CDR1 as MNHEY and CDR2 as SMNVEV (reference sequence).

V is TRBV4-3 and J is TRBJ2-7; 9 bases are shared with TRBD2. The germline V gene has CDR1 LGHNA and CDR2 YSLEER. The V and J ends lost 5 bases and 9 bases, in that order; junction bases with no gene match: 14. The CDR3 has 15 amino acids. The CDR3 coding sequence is TGCGCCAGCAGCTTCGACGCCAGCGGGGGGTTGGTGCAGTACTTC. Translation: CASSFDASGGLVQYF.

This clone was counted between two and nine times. The CDR3 nucleotides read TGTGCCAGCAGGGACCCCGCGGGGCACTCCTACGAGCAGTACTTC. Translated, it gives CASRDPAGHSYEQYF. V is TRBV2 and J is TRBJ2-7, with TRBD2 as a possible D gene (6 bases). Germline V gives CDR1 SNHLY, CDR2 FYNNEI. V was clipped by 6 bases and J by 0 bases, with 15 bases between them. CDR3 length equals 15 residues.

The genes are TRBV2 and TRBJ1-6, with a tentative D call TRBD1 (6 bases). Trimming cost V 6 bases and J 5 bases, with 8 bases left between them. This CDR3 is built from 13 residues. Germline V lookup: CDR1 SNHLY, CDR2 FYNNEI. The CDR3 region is CASRDRHNSPLHF. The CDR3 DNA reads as TGTGCCAGCAGGGACAGACATAATTCACCCCTCCACTTT.

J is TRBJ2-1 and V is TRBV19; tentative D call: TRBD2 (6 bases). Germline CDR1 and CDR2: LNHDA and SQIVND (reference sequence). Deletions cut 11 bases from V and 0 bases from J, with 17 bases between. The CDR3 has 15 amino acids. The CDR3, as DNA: TGTGCCTCCAGGCGGGGTACCGGCTCCTACAATGAGCAGTTCTTC. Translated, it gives CASRRGTGSYNEQFF.

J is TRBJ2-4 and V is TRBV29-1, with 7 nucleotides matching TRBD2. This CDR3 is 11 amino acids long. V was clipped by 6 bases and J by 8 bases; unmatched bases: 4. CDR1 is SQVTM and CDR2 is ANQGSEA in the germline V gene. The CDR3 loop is CSVSGGDIQYF. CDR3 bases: TGCAGCGTGTCGGGGGGTGACATTCAGTACTTC. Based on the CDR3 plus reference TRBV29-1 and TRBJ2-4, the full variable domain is SAVISQKPSRDICQRGTSLTIQCQVDSQVTMMFWYRQQPGQSLTLIATANQGSEATYESGFVIDKFPISRPNLTFSTLTVSNMSPEDSSIYLCSVSGGDIQYFGAGTRLSVL.

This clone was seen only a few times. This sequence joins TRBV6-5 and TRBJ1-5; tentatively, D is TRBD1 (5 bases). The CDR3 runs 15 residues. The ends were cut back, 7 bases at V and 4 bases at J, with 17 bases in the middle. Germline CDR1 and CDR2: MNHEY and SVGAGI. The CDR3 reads CASKDPGTRNQPQHF. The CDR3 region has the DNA TGTGCCAGCAAGGACCCAGGGACGCGAAATCAGCCCCAGCATTTT.

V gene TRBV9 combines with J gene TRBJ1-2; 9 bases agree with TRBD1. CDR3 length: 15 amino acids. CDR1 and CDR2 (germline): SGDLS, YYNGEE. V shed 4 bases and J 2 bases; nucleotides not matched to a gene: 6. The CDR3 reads CASSPGQGRNYGYTF. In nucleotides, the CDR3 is TGTGCCAGCAGCCCCGGACAGGGGAGGAACTATGGCTACACCTTC. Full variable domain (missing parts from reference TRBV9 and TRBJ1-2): DSGVTQTPKHLITATGQRVTLRCSPRSGDLSVYWYQQSLDQGLQFLIQYYNGEERAKGNILERFSAQQFPDLHSELNLSSLELGDSALYFCASSPGQGRNYGYTFGSGTRLTVV.

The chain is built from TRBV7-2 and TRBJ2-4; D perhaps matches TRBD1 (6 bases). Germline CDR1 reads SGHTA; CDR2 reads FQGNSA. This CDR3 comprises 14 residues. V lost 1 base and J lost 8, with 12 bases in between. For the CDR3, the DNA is TGTGCCAGCAGCTTAGATTGGGGGCGAGACATTCAGTACTTC. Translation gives CASSLDWGRDIQYF.

CDR3 nucleotide sequence: TGTGCCAGTAGCCCAGCGGGGGGCCGGGGCACCGGGGAGCTGTTTTTT. Protein product: CASSPAGGRGTGELFF. This chain links TRBV19 with TRBJ2-2; 9 nucleotides align to TRBD2. The germline V gene encodes CDR1 LNHDA and CDR2 SQIVND (reference sequence). CDR3 length equals 16 residues. J lost 4 bases, V lost 6 bases, and 9 bases had no gene match.

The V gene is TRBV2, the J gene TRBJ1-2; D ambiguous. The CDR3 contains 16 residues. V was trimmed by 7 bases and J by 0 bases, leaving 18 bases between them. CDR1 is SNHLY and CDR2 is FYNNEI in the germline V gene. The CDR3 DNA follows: TGTGCCAGCACCGGTAGGACGCCCTACTCTAACTATGGCTACACCTTC. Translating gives CASTGRTPYSNYGYTF. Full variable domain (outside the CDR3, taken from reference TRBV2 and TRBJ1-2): EPEVTQTPSHQVTQMGQEVILRCVPISNHLYFYWYRQILGQKVEFLVSFYNNEISEKSEIFDDQFSVERPDGSNFTLKIRSTKLEDSAMYFCASTGRTPYSNYGYTFGSGTRLTVV.

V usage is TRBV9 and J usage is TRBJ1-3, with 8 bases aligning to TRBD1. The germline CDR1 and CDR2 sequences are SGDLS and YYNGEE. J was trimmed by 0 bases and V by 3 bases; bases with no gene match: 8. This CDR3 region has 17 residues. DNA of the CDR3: TGTGCCAGCAGCGAAACGACAGGGGTGAGCTCTGGAAACACCATATATTTT. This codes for CASSETTGVSSGNTIYF.

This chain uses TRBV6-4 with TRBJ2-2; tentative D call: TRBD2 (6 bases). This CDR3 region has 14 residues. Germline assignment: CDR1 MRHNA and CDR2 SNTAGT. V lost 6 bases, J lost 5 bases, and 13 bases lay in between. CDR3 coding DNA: TGTGCCAGCAGGCCATCGGGGGAAACCGGGGAGCTGTTTTTT. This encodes CASRPSGETGELFF.

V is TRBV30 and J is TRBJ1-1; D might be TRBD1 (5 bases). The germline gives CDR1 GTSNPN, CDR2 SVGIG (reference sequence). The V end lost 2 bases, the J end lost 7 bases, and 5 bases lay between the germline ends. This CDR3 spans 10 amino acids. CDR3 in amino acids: CAWSRGEAFF. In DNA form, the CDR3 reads TGTGCCTGGAGTAGGGGTGAAGCTTTCTTT.

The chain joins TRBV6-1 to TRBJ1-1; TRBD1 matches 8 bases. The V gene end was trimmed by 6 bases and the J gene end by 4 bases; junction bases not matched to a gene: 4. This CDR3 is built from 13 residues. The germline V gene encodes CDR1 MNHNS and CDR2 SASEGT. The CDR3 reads CASRDRAATEAFF. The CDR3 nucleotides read TGTGCCAGCAGGGACAGGGCGGCCACTGAAGCTTTCTTT.

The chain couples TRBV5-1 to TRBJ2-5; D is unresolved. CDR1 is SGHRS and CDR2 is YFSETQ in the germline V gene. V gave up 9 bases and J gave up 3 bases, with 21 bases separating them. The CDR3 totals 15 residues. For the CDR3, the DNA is TGCGCCACCGCGGTTACCTCTATCTATGAAGAGACCCAGTACTTC. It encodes CATAVTSIYEETQYF.

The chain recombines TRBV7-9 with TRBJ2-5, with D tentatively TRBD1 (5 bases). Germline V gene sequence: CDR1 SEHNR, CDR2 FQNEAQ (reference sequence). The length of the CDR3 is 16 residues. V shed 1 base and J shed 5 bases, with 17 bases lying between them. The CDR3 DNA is TGTGCCAGCAGCTTAGTGTCGGCAGGGTCGATGGAGACCCAGTACTTC. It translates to CASSLVSAGSMETQYF.

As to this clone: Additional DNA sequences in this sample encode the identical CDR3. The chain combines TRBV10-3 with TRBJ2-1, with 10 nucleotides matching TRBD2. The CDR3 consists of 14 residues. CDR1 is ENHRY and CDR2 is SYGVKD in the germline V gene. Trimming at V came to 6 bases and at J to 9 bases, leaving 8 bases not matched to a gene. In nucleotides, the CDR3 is TGTGCCATCAGAAGAAGCGGGGGGGCCGGTGAGCAGTTCTTC. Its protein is CAIRRSGGAGEQFF.

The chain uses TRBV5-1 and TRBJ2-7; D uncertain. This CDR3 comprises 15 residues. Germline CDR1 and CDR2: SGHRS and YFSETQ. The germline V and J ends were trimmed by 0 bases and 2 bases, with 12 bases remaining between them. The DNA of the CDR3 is TGCGCCAGCAGCTTGGCCCCGGTAGACCCCTACGAGCAGTACTTC. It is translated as CASSLAPVDPYEQYF.

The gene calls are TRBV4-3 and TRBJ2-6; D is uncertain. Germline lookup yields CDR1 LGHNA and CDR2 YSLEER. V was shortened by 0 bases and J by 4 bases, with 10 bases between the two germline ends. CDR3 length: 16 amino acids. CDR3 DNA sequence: TGCGCCAGCAGCCAAGATTGGACGCTGGGGGCCAACGTCCTGACTTTC. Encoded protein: CASSQDWTLGANVLTF.

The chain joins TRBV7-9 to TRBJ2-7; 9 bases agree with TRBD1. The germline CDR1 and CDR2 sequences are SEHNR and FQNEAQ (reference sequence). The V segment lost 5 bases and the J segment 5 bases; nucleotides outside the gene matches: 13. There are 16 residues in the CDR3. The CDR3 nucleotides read TGTGCCAGCAGCCAGGGGGAGGGACAGGGATCCCACGAGCAGTACTTC. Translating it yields CASSQGEGQGSHEQYF.

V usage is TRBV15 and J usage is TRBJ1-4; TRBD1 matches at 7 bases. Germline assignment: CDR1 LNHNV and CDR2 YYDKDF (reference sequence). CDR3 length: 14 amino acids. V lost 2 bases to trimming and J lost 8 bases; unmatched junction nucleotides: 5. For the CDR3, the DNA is TGTGCCACCAGCAGATTCCCGACAGGGGAAAAACTGTTTTTT. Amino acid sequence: CATSRFPTGEKLFF.